Below, 19 T cell receptor beta chains from the same sample are listed, as sequenced in a study of T cell therapy after organ transplantation. Profiling relied on immunoSEQ multiplex PCR, and the TCRdb table lists in-frame clones only, not all of them. Found here are 51,000 or so clones, approximately 94% of them singletons; the top ten hold approximately 3.4%. Their recognized antigens are unknown. The material was CD8+ T cells from blood, obtained before autologous CMV-specific T cell therapy. The receptor set was obtained from a human patient who had received a solid organ transplant and had CMV disease.

This CDR3 reads CARSLRRGNQPQHF. CDR3 coding DNA: TGTGCCAGAAGCCTTCGGAGGGGAAATCAGCCCCAGCATTTT. This chain connects TRBV5-3 to TRBJ1-5; D possibly corresponds to TRBD1 (5 bases). TRBV5-3 is annotated as an ORF whose role is uncertain. The CDR3 extends over 14 amino acids. Trimming took off 4 bases at V and 4 bases at J, with 12 bases between the two ends.

The gene calls are TRBV15 and TRBJ2-7, with D possibly matching TRBD2 (6 bases). This CDR3 is built from 16 residues. Germline lookup yields CDR1 LNHNV and CDR2 YYDKDF (reference sequence). Trimming removed 5 bases at V and 3 bases at J, with 20 bases between. CDR3 nucleotides: TGTGCCACCAGCGCCGGAGTTGGGACTCTAGGCTACGAGCAGTACTTC. This codes for CATSAGVGTLGYEQYF.

V and J are TRBV30 and TRBJ1-3, with D uncertain. Germline values: CDR1 GTSNPN, CDR2 SVGIG (reference sequence). V was cut by 2 bases and J by 0 bases, with 2 bases left in between. The CDR3 runs to 12 residues. The CDR3 DNA reads TGTGCCTGGAGTCCCTCTGGAAACACCATATATTTT. Protein product: CAWSPSGNTIYF.

The chain uses TRBV7-9 and TRBJ2-5; 13 bases are a match to TRBD2. Germline CDR1 and CDR2: SEHNR and FQNEAQ (reference sequence). V shed 3 bases and J 2 bases; nucleotides not matched to a gene: 6. This CDR3 region has 17 residues. CDR3 sequence: CASSFPTSGGRQETQYF. The CDR3, as DNA: TGTGCCAGCAGCTTTCCGACTAGCGGGGGGCGACAAGAGACCCAGTACTTC.

V is TRBV29-1 and J is TRBJ2-7; no firm D call. The CDR3 has 11 amino acids. Trimming cost V 4 bases and J 3 bases, with 7 bases left between them. Germline assignment: CDR1 SQVTM and CDR2 ANQGSEA. The CDR3 DNA sequence: TGCAGCGTTGTTTTCGACTACGAGCAGTACTTC. Its protein product is CSVVFDYEQYF.

The V call is TRBV27, the J call TRBJ2-1; D unresolved. Trimming took 5 bases from V and 4 from J, leaving 12 bases between them. This CDR3 spans 14 amino acids. Germline lookup yields CDR1 MNHEY and CDR2 SMNVEV (reference sequence). The CDR3 DNA sequence: TGTGCCAGCAGTCTTCGAGCGTCATACAATGAGCAGTTCTTC. This codes for CASSLRASYNEQFF.

This chain uses TRBV6-6 with TRBJ1-5; TRBD1 is a possible D gene (5 bases). CDR1 is MNHNY and CDR2 is SVGAGI in the germline V gene (reference sequence). The CDR3 spans 12 residues. With 7 bases removed from V and 8 bases from J, the gap between germline ends came to 12 bases. In DNA form, the CDR3 reads TGTGCCAGCACCCGGGAGGGGAAGCCCCAGCATTTT. Encoded protein: CASTREGKPQHF.

This chain uses TRBV11-2 with TRBJ2-3, with 7 bases identical to TRBD1. CDR1 and CDR2 (germline): SGHAT, FQNNGV. Trimming removed 3 bases from V and 2 bases from J; junction bases left unmatched: 14. The CDR3 spans 18 residues. The CDR3 region has the DNA TGTGCCAGCAGCTTCTGGCCTTTTCGACAGGGCGACACAGATACGCAGTATTTT. Encoded protein: CASSFWPFRQGDTDTQYF.

The V call is TRBV13, the J call TRBJ2-1; 11 positions match TRBD1. CDR1 is PRHDT, CDR2 FYEKMQ, per germline (reference sequence). The length of the CDR3 is 15 residues. With V trimmed by 3 bases and J by 12 bases, 10 bases remained unmatched. The CDR3 nucleotides read TGTGCCAGCAGCTTCTCCGGGACAGGGGGTTTGGGGCAGTTCTTC. It codes for CASSFSGTGGLGQFF.

This chain uses TRBV7-6 with TRBJ1-6; D gene uncertain. V was clipped by 1 base and J by 7 bases, with 8 bases between them. This CDR3 has 14 residues. Germline V CDR1 and CDR2: SGHVS, FNYEAQ. The chain's CDR3 is CASSLVSSNSPLHF. DNA for the CDR3: TGTGCCAGCAGCTTAGTATCGTCAAATTCACCCCTCCACTTT.

The genes are TRBV5-1 and TRBJ1-1, with D maybe TRBD1 (5 bases). From germline, CDR1 is SGHRS and CDR2 YFSETQ. The CDR3 totals 15 residues. Trimming removed 2 bases at V and 4 bases at J, with 15 bases between. DNA for the CDR3: TGCGCCAGCAGCTTAATCAGGGCCGACTCCACTGAAGCTTTCTTT. This gives the protein CASSLIRADSTEAFF. Full variable domain (missing parts from reference TRBV5-1 and TRBJ1-1): KAGVTQTPRYLIKTRGQQVTLSCSPISGHRSVSWYQQTPGQGLQFLFEYFSETQRNKGNFPGRFSGRQFSNSRSEMNVSTLELGDSALYLCASSLIRADSTEAFFGQGTRLTVV.

V gene TRBV5-1 combines with J gene TRBJ2-2; D not resolved. The V gene's germline CDR1 is SGHRS and CDR2 YFSETQ. The CDR3 is 14 residues long. The V end lost 1 base, the J end lost 5 bases, and 9 bases lay between the germline ends. CDR3 in DNA: TGCGCCAGCAGCTTGTCCAGGTTTACCGGGGAGCTGTTTTTT. This sequence encodes CASSLSRFTGELFF.

This chain uses TRBV11-2 with TRBJ2-2; perhaps TRBD1 as D (6 bases). The V end was cut by 5 bases, the J end by 3 bases, with 16 bases between. From germline, CDR1 is SGHAT and CDR2 FQNNGV. The CDR3 has 16 amino acids. This CDR3 reads CASSRGQRWYTGELFF. CDR3 in DNA: TGTGCCAGCAGCCGTGGACAGCGATGGTACACCGGGGAGCTGTTTTTT.

This chain uses TRBV27 with TRBJ1-3; perhaps TRBD1 as D (5 bases). V was pared by 6 bases and J by 0 bases, with 15 bases between. Germline values: CDR1 MNHEY, CDR2 SMNVEV (reference sequence). CDR3 length: 16 amino acids. This chain's CDR3 is CASSRGAGDSGNTIYF. As DNA, the CDR3 is TGTGCCAGCAGCCGAGGGGCCGGAGACTCTGGAAACACCATATATTTT.

In this sample, this clone turned up a few times. The chain is built from TRBV13 and TRBJ2-7; D might be TRBD1 or TRBD2, each matching 6 bases. Germline V lookup: CDR1 PRHDT, CDR2 FYEKMQ (reference sequence). The ends were cut back, 5 bases at V and 1 base at J, with 15 bases in the middle. The CDR3 is 15 residues long. CDR3 in amino acids: CASSPRGRSSYEQYF. The CDR3 DNA reads TGTGCCAGCAGCCCCCGGGGGCGCAGTTCCTACGAGCAGTACTTC.

This clone was detected once. The rearrangement uses TRBV6-1 and TRBJ2-7; the D is unclear. V lost 3 bases to trimming and J lost 2 bases, with 14 bases between them. CDR3 size: 15 residues. Germline V gives CDR1 MNHNS, CDR2 SASEGT. This chain's CDR3 is CASSDYPAVAYEQYF. The CDR3 DNA sequence: TGTGCCAGCAGTGATTACCCGGCAGTCGCCTACGAGCAGTACTTC.

In its sample, this clone was seen once. The genes are TRBV27 and TRBJ2-1; TRBD1 matches at 8 bases. Germline CDR1 reads MNHEY; CDR2 reads SMNVEV (reference sequence). This CDR3 region has 15 residues. With V trimmed by 5 bases and J by 6 bases, 9 bases remained unmatched. The CDR3 bases are TGTGCCAGCAGTCCGGGGACAGGCGGTGGCAATGAGCAGTTCTTC. It codes for CASSPGTGGGNEQFF.

The V gene is TRBV4-3, the J gene TRBJ1-1, with D tentatively TRBD1 (5 bases). V was pared by 0 bases and J by 8 bases, with 16 bases between. The length of the CDR3 is 15 residues. Germline V gene sequence: CDR1 LGHNA, CDR2 YSLEER. The CDR3 region is CASSQEGVGRDEAFF. DNA of the CDR3: TGCGCCAGCAGCCAAGAGGGCGTAGGGAGGGACGAAGCTTTCTTT.

The chain has TRBV9 and TRBJ1-1; 7 nucleotides agree with TRBD1. Germline values: CDR1 SGDLS, CDR2 YYNGEE. Germline trimming cut 0 bases from V and 1 base from J; bases unmatched to any gene: 12. This CDR3 has 18 residues. In DNA, the CDR3 is TGTGCCAGCAGCGTAGCCCGACAGGGAGTTCGGGGGAACACTGAAGCTTTCTTT. Translating it yields CASSVARQGVRGNTEAFF.